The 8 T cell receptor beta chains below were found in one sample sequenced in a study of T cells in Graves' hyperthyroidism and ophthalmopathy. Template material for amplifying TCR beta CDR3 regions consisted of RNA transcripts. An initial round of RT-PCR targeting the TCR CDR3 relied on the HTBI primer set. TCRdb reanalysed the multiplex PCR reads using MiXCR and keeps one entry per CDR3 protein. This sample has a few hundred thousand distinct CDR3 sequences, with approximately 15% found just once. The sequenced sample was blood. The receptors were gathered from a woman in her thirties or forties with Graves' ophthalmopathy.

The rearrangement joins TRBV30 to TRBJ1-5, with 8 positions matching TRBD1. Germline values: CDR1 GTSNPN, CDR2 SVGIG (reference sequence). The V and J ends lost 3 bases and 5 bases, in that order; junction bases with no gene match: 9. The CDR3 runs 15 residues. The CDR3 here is CAWSPTGEGDQPQHF. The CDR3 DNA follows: TGTGCCTGGAGCCCGACAGGGGAAGGAGATCAGCCCCAGCATTTT.

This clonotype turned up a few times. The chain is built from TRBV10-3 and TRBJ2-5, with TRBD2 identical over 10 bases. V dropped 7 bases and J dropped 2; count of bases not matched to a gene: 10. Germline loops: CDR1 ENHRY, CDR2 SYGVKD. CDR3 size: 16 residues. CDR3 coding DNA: TGTGCCATCAATAAGGAGCGGGAGGGCTTGCAAGAGACCCAGTACTTC. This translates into CAINKEREGLQETQYF.

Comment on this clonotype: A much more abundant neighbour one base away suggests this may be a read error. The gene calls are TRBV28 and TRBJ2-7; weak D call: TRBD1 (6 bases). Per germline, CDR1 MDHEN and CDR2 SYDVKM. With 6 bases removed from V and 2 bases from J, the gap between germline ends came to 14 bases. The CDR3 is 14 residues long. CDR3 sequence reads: CASSGGGQTYEQYF. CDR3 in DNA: TGTGCCAGCAGCGGTGGGGGCCAAACCTACGAGCAGTACTTC.

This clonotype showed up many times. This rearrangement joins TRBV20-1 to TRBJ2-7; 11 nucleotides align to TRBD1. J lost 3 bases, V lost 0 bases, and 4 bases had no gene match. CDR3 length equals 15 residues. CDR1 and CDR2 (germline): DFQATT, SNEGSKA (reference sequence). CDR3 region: CSAREGQGALYEQYF. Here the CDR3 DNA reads TGCAGTGCTAGAGAAGGACAGGGGGCCCTCTACGAGCAGTACTTC.

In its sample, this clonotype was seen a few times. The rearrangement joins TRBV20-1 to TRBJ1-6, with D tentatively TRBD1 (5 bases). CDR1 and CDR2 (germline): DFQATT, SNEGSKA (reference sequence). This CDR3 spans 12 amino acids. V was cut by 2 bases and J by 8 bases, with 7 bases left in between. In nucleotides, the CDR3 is TGCAGTGCTAGACAGGGCGATTCACCCCTCCACTTT. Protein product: CSARQGDSPLHF.

CDR3 in amino acids: CAISRQDVGELFF. CDR3 DNA sequence: TGTGCCATCAGCAGACAGGACGTCGGGGAGCTGTTTTTT. The J gene is TRBJ2-2, the V gene TRBV10-3; D is possibly TRBD1 (6 bases). The length of the CDR3 is 13 residues. V was trimmed by 6 bases and J by 7 bases, leaving 12 bases between them. Germline CDR1 reads ENHRY; CDR2 reads SYGVKD.

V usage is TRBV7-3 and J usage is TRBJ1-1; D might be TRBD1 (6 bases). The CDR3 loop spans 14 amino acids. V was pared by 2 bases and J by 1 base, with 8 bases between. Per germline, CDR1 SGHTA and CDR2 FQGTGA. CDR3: CASSLGTTNTEAFF. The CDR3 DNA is TGTGCCAGCAGCTTAGGGACAACGAACACTGAAGCTTTCTTT.

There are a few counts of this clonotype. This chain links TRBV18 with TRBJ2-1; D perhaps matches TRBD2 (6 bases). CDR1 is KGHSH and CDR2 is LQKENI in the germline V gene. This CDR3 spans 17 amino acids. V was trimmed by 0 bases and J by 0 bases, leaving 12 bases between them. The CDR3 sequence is CASSPPWDSSSYNEQFF. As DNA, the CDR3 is TGTGCCAGCTCACCACCGTGGGACTCGAGCTCCTACAATGAGCAGTTCTTC.